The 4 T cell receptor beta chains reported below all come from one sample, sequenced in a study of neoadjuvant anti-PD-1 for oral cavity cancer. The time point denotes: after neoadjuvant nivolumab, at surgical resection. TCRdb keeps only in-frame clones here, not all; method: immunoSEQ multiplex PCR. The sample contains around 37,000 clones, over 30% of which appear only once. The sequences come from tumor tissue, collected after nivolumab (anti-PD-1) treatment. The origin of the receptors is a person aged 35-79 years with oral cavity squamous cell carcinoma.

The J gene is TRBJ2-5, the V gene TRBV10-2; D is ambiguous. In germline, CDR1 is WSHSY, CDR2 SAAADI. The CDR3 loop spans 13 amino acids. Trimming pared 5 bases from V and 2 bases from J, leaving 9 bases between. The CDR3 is CASSRDRQETQYF. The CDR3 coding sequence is TGCGCCAGCAGTCGCGACCGACAAGAGACCCAGTACTTC.

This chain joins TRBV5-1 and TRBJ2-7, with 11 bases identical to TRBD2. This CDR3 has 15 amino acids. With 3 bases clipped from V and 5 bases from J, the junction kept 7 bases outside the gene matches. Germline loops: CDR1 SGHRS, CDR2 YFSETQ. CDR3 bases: TGCGCCAGCAGCTACACTAGCGGGAGTCTGAACGAGCAGTACTTC. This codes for CASSYTSGSLNEQYF.

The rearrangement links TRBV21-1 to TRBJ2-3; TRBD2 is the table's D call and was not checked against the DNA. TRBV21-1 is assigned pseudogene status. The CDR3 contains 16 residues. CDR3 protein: CASKPLAGGPPDTQYF. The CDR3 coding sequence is TGTGCCAGCAAACCACTAGCGGGGGGGCCTCCAGATACGCAGTATTTT.

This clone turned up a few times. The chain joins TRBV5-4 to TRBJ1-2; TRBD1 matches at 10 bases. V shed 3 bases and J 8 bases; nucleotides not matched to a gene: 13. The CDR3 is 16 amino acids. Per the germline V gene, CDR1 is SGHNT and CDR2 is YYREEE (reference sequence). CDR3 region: CASSSPGTGDPRGYTF. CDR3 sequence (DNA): TGTGCCAGCAGCTCCCCCGGGACAGGGGACCCTAGGGGCTACACCTTC.